What follows are 8 T cell receptor beta chains derived from one specimen sequenced in a study of cytomegalovirus exposure and HLA in healthy donors. The PCR was carried out with 60 Vbeta primers and 13 Jbeta primers. Sequencing was performed with immunoSEQ multiplex PCR; in TCRdb, only in-frame clones are kept and a portion is missing. The sample lists approximately 150,000 clones; 70% to 75% were seen once. Sequenced material: PBMCs. The receptors shown here come from a man aged 18 to 30 in good health and CMV-seropositive.

V is TRBV5-1 and J is TRBJ2-4; weak D call: TRBD1 (6 bases). V dropped 0 bases and J dropped 8 bases, with 12 bases sitting between them. CDR1 and CDR2 from the germline V gene are SGHRS and YFSETQ. The CDR3 has 14 amino acids. CDR3 region: CASSLATEGDIQYF. Written as DNA, the CDR3 is TGCGCCAGCAGCTTGGCCACAGAGGGGGACATTCAGTACTTC.

CDR3: CASSGRLPHIGNEQFF. In DNA form, the CDR3 reads TGTGCCAGCAGCGGAAGACTTCCCCATATCGGGAATGAGCAGTTCTTC. The chain carries TRBV7-9 and TRBJ2-1; D remains ambiguous. This CDR3 is built from 16 residues. The V gene's germline CDR1 is SEHNR and CDR2 FQNEAQ (reference sequence). V was shortened by 5 bases and J by 7 bases, with 21 bases between the two germline ends.

V usage is TRBV10-2 and J usage is TRBJ2-7, with TRBD1 as a possible D gene (6 bases). The V end was cut by 6 bases, the J end by 4 bases, with 16 bases between. Germline V gives CDR1 WSHSY, CDR2 SAAADI. The CDR3 covers 14 residues. For the CDR3, the DNA is TGCGCCAGCAGCCCGAGGGGGAAGAGTTACGAGCAGTACGTC. Translating it yields CASSPRGKSYEQYV.

This chain links TRBV13 with TRBJ2-1; 8 nucleotides agree with TRBD2. The CDR3 length is 16 residues. Trimming at V came to 0 bases and at J to 7 bases, leaving 8 bases not matched to a gene. The germline V gene has CDR1 PRHDT and CDR2 FYEKMQ (reference sequence). The chain's CDR3 is CASSLGQREIGNEQFF. For the CDR3, the DNA is TGTGCCAGCAGCTTAGGACAGCGGGAGATAGGAAATGAGCAGTTCTTC.

This chain connects TRBV18 to TRBJ1-5; 7 bases are a match to TRBD1. The CDR3 loop spans 15 amino acids. J gave up 10 bases and V 3 bases, and 12 bases lay outside the gene matches. Germline V gene lookup returns CDR1 KGHSH and CDR2 LQKENI. The CDR3 nucleotides are TGTGCCAGCTCACCCGACAACAGGGGATTCAACCCCCAGCATTTT. The encoded protein is CASSPDNRGFNPQHF.

V is TRBV4-1 and J is TRBJ2-4; 10 nucleotides align to TRBD2. The germline gives CDR1 MGHRA, CDR2 YSYEKL. CDR3 length: 18 residues. The trim removed 1 base at V and 2 bases at J, leaving 8 bases unmatched. The CDR3 loop reads CASSQGALAGVTKNIQYF. The CDR3 DNA reads as TGCGCCAGCAGCCAAGGGGCGCTAGCGGGAGTAACCAAAAACATTCAGTACTTC.

This rearrangement joins TRBV15 to TRBJ2-1; D ambiguous. The CDR3 runs 14 residues. The V end lost 1 base, the J end lost 9 bases, and 13 bases lay between the germline ends. Germline lookup yields CDR1 LNHNV and CDR2 YYDKDF (reference sequence). The CDR3 DNA reads TGTGCCACCAGCAGAGGTTCTCCTGGCAGTGAGCAGTTCTTC. This codes for CATSRGSPGSEQFF.

This rearrangement joins TRBV2 to TRBJ1-1; a weak D match, TRBD1 (5 bases). Per germline, CDR1 SNHLY and CDR2 FYNNEI. This CDR3 is 13 amino acids long. Trimming took off 6 bases at V and 7 bases at J, with 15 bases between the two ends. CDR3 residues: CASRAGAAIEAFF. The CDR3 DNA reads as TGTGCCAGCAGGGCTGGGGCCGCAATTGAAGCTTTCTTT.